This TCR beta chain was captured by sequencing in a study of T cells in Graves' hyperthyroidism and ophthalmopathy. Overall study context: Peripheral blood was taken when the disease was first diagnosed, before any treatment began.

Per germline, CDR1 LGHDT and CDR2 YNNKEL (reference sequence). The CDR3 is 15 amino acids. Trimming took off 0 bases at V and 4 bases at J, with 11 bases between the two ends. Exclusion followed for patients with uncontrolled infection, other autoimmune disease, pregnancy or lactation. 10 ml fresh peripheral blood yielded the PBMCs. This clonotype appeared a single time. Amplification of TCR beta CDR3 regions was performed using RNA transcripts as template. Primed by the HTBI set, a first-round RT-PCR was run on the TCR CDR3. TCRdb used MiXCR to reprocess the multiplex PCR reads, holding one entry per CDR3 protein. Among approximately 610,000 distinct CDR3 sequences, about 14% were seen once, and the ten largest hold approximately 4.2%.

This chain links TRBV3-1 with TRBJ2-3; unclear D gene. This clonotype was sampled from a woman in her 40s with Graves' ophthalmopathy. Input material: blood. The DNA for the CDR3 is TGTGCCAGCAGCCAAGATCCGGCGGACGCAGATACGCAGTATTTT. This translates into CASSQDPADADTQYF.